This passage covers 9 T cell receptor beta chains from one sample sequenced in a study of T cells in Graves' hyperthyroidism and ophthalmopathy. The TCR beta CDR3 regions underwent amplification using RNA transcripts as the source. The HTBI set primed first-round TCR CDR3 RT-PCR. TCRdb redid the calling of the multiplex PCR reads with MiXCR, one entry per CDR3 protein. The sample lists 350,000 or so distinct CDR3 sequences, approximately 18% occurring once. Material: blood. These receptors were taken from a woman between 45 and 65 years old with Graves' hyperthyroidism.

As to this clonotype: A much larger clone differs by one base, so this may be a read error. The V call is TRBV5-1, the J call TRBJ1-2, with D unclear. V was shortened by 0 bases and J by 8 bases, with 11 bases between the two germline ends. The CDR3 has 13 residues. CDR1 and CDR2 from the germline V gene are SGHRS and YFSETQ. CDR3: CASSLGRSDGYTF. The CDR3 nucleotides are TGCGCCAGCAGCTTGGGACGATCGGACGGCTACACCTTC.

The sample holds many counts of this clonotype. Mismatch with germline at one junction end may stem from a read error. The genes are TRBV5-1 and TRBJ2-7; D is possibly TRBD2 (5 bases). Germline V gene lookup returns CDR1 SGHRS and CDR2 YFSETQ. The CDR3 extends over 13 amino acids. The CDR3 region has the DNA TGTGCCAGCAGTTTAGGGAGCTCCTACGAGCAGTACTTC. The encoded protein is CASSLGSSYEQYF.

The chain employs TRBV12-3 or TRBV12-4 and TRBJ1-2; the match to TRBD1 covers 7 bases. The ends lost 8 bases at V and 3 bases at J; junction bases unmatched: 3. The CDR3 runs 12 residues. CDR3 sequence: CASRGGDYGYTF. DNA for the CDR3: TGTGCCAGCCGAGGGGGCGACTATGGCTACACCTTC.

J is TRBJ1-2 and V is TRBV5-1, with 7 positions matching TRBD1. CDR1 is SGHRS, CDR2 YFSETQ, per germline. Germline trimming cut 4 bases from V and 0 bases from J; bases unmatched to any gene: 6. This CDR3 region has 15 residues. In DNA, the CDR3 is TGCGCCAGCAGCCCACGACAGGGATCTAACTATGGCTACACCTTC. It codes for CASSPRQGSNYGYTF.

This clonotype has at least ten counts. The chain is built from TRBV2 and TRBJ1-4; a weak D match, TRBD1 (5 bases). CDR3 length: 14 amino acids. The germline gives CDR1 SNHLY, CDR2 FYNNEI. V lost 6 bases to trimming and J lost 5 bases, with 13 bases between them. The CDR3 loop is CASSWDRSNEKLFF. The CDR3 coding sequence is TGTGCCAGCAGCTGGGACCGCTCCAATGAAAAACTGTTTTTT.

The CDR3 region has the DNA TGTGCCACCAGCAGAGTCTTGCCCAGAGGGGATCAGCCCCAGCATTTT. This codes for CATSRVLPRGDQPQHF. The J gene is TRBJ1-5, the V gene TRBV15, with D perhaps matching TRBD1 (5 bases). Between the trimmed V and J ends, which lost 1 base and 5 bases, there was a span of 15 bases. The CDR3 length is 16 residues. Looked up from germline, CDR1 is LNHNV and CDR2 is YYDKDF (reference sequence).

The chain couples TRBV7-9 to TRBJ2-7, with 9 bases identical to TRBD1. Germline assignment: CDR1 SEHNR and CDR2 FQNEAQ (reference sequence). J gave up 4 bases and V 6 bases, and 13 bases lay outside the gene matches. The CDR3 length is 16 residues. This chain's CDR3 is CASSSGGTGFPYEQYF. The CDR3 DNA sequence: TGTGCCAGCAGTTCAGGGGGGACAGGGTTCCCTTACGAGCAGTACTTC.

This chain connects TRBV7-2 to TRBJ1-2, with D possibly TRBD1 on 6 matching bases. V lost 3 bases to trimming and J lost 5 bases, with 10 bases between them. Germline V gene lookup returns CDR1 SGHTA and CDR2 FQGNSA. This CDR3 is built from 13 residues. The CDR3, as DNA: TGTGCCAGCAGCTTCGACAGGCCATATGGCTACACCTTC. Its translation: CASSFDRPYGYTF. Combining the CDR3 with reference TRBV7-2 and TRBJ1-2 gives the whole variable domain GAGVSQSPSNKVTEKGKDVELRCDPISGHTALYWYRQSLGQGLEFLIYFQGNSAPDKSGLPSDRFSAERTGGSVSTLTIQRTQQEDSAVYLCASSFDRPYGYTFGSGTRLTVV.

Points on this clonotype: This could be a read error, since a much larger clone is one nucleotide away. This CDR3 reads CASGRQGINQPQHF. CDR3 DNA sequence: TGTGCCAGCGGCCGACAGGGGATTAATCAGCCCCAGCATTTT. V and J are TRBV3-1 and TRBJ1-5, with 8 bases aligning to TRBD1. V shed 8 bases and J 4 bases; nucleotides not matched to a gene: 7. Germline V gene lookup returns CDR1 LGHDT and CDR2 YNNKEL (reference sequence). CDR3 length: 14 amino acids.